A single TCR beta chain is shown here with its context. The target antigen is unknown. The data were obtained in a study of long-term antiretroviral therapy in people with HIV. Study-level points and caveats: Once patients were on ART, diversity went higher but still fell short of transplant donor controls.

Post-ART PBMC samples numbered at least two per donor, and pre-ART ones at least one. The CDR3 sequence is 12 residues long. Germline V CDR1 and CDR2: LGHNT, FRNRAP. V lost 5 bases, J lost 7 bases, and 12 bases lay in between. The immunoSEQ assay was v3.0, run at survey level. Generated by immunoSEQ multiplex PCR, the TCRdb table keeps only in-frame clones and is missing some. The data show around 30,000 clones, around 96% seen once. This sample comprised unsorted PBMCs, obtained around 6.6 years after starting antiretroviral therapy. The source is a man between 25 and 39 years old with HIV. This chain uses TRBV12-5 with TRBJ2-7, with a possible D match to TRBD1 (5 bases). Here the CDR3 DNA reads TGTGCTAGTGGTGGCAGGGATCGGGAGCAGTACTTC. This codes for CASGGRDREQYF.